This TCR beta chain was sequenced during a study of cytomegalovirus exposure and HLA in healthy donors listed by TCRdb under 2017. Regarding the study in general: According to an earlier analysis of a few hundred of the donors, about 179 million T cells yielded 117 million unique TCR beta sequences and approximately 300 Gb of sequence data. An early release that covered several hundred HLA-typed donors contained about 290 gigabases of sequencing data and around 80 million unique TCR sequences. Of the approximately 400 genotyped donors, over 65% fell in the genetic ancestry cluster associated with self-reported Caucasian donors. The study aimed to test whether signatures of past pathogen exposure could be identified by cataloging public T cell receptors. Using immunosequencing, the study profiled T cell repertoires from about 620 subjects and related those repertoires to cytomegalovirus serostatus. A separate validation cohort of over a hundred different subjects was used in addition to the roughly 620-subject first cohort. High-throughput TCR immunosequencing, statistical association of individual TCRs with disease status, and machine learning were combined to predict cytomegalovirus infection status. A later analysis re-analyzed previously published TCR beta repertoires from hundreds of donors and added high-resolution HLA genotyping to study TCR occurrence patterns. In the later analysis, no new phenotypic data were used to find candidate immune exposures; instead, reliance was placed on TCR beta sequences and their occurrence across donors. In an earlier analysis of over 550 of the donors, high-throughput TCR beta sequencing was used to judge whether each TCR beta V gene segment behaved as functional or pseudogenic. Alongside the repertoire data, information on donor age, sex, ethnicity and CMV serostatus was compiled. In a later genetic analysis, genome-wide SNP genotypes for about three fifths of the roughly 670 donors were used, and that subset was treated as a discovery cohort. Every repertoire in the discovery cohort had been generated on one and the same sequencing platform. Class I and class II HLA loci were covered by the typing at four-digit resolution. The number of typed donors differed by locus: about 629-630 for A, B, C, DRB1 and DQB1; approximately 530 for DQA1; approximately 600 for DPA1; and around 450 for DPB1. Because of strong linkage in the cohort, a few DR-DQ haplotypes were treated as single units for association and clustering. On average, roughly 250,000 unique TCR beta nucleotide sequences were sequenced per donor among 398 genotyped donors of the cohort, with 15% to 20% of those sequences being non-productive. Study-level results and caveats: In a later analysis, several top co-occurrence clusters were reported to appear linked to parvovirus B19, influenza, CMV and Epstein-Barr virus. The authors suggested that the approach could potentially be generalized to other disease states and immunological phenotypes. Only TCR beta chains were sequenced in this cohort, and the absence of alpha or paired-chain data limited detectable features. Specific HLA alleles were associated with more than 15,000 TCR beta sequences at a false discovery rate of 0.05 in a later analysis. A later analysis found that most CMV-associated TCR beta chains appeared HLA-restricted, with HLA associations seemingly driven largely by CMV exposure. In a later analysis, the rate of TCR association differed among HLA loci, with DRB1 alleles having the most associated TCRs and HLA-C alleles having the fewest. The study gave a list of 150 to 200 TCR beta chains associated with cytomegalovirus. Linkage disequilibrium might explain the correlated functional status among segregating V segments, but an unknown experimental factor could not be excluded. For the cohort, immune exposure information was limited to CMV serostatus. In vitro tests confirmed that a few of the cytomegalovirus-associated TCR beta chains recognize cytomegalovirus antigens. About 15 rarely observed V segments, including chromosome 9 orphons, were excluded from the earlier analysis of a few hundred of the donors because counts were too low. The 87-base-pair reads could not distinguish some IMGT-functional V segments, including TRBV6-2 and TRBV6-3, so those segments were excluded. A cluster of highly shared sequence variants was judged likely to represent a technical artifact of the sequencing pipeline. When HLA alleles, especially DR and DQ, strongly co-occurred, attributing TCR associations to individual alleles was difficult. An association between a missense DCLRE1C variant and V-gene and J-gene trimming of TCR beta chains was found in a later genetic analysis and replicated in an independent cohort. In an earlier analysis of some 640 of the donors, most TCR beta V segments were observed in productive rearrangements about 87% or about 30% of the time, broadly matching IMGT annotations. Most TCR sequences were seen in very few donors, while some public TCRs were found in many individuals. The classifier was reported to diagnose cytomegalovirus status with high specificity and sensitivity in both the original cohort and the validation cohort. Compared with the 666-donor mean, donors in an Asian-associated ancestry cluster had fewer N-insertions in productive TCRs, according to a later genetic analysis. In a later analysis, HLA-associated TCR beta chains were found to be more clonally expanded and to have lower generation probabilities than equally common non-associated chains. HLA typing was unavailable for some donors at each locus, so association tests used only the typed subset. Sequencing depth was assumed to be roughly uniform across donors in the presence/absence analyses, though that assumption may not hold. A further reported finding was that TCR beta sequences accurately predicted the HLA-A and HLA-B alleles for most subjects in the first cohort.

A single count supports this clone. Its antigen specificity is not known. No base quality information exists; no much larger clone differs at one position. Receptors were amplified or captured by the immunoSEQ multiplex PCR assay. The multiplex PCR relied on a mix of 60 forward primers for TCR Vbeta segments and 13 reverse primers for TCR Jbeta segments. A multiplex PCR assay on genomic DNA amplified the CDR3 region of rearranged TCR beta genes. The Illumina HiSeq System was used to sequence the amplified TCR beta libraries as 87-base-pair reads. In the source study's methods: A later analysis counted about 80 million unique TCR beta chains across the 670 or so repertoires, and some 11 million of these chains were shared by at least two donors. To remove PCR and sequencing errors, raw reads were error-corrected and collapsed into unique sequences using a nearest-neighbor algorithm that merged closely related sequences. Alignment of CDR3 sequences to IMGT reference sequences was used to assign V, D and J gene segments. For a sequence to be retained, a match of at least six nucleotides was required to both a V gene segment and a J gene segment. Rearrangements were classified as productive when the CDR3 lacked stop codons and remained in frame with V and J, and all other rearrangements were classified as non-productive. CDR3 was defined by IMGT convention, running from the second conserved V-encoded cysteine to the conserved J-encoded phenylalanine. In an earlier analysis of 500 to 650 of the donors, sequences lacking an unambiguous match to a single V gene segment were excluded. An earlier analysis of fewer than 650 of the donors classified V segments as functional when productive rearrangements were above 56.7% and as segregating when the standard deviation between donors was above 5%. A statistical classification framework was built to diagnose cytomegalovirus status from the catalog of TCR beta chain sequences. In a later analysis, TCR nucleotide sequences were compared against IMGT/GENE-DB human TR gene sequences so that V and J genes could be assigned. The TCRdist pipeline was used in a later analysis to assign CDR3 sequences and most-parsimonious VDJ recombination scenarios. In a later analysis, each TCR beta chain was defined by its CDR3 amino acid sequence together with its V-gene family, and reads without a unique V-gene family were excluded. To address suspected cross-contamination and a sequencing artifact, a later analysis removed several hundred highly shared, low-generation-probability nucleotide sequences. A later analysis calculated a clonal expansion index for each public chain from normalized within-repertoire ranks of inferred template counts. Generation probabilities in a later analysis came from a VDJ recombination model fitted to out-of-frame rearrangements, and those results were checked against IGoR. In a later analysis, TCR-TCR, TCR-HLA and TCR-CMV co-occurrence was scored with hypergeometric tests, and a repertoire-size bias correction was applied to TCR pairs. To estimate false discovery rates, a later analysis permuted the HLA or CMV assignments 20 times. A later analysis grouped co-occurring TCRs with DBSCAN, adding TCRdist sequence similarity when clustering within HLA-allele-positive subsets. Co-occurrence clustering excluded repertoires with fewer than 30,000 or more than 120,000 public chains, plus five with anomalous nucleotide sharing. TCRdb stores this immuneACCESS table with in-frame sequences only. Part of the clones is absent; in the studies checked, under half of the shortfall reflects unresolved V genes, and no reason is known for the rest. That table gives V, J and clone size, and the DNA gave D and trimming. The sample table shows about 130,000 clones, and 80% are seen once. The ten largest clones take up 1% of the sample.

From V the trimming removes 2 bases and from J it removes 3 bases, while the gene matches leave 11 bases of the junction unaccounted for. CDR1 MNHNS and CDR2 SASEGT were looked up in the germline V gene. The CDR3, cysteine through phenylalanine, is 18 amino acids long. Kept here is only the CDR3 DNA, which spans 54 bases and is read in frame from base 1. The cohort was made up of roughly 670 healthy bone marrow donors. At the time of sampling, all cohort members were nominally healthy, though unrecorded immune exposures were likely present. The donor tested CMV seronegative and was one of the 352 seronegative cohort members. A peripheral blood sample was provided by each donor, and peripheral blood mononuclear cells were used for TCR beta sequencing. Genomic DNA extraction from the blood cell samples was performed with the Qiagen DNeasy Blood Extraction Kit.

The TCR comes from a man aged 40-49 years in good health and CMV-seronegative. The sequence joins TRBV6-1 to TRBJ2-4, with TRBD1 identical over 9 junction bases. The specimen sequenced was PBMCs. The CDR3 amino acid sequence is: CASSEFLGTGTLKNIQYF. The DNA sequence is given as TGTGCCAGCAGTGAATTCCTAGGGACAGGGACCCTCAAAAACATTCAGTACTTC.